These T cell receptor beta chains were read from a single sample in a study of T cell responses to AZD1222 COVID-19 vaccine. This table comes from immunoSEQ multiplex PCR, and its TCRdb copy is limited to in-frame clones, with some not included. The data contain more than 95,000 clones, 85% to 90% of them seen just once; the ten biggest clones take up 7% to 10%. Specimen: peripheral blood, collected on day 0 of AZD1222 vaccination. These receptor sequences come from an adult in good health. Both conserved end residues are part of each CDR3. The D gene is left open where the match is weak. Not every row has a clone size; where given, it reads once, few, many or a size class.

d_gene	j_gene	v_gene	abundance	CDR3nt	CDR3aa
TRBD2	TRBJ2-1	TRBV18	-	TGTGCCAGCTCGACTAGCGGGAAGTACAATGAGCAGTTCTTC	CASSTSGKYNEQFF
TRBD1	TRBJ1-1	TRBV7-6	few	TGTGCCAGCAGCTTAGGGACAGGGGGCCCGAACACTGAAGCTTTCTTT	CASSLGTGGPNTEAFF
-	TRBJ2-1	TRBV19	-	TGTGCCAGTAGTAGAGCTAGCAATGAGCAGTTCTTC	CASSRASNEQFF
-	TRBJ1-2	TRBV29-1	-	TGCAGCGTTTCCGAACAGGAGAACTATGGCTACACCTTC	CSVSEQENYGYTF
TRBD2	TRBJ2-1	TRBV7-8	-	TGTGCCAGCAGCTCACAACCGGGACTAGCGGTGAATGAGCAGTTCTTC	CASSSQPGLAVNEQFF
-	TRBJ2-1	TRBV7-3	-	TGTGCCAGCAGCCGGAGGGGCATCGATGAGCAGTTCTTC	CASSRRGIDEQFF
-	TRBJ1-4	TRBV4-1	-	TGCGCCAGCAGCGAGGAGGCCAGGGGTGGGGAAAAACTGTTTTTT	CASSEEARGGEKLFF
TRBD1	TRBJ1-4	TRBV3-1/TRBV3-2	-	TGTGCCAGCAGCCTTGGGACAGGGGGCGCTAATGAAAAACTGTTTTTT	CASSLGTGGANEKLFF
-	TRBJ2-3	TRBV15	-	TGTGCCACCAGCAGAGATTTAGATACGCAGTATTTT	CATSRDLDTQYF
-	TRBJ1-5	TRBV30	-	TGTGCCTGGAGTAATCAGGGCGATCAGCCCCAGCATTTT	CAWSNQGDQPQHF
TRBD2	TRBJ2-2	TRBV7-8	-	TGTGCCAGCAGCTTAGGCCCCCCCGGCGGGAGGAACACCGGGGAGCTGTTTTTT	CASSLGPPGGRNTGELFF
-	TRBJ2-1	TRBV27	-	TGTGCCAGCAGCCGATCCCAGCGGGCCCGGGGTAATGAGCAGTTCTTC	CASSRSQRARGNEQFF
-	TRBJ1-2	TRBV29-1	-	TGCAGCGTTGGCTCCCACAGGGATAGTGACTATGGCTACACCTTC	CSVGSHRDSDYGYTF
TRBD1	TRBJ1-2	TRBV19	once	TGTGCCAGTAGCGCCGGGACAGGGGGCGCAGTAGCTAGTGGCTACACCTTC	CASSAGTGGAVASGYTF
-	TRBJ2-6	TRBV2	-	TGTGCCAGCAGTGAAATTTCGGACCAATTGAACTCTGGGGCCAACGTCCTGACTTTC	CASSEISDQLNSGANVLTF
TRBD1	TRBJ1-2	TRBV6-5	-	TGTGCCAGCAGAACCGGGACAGGGAATGGCTACACCTTC	CASRTGTGNGYTF
TRBD2	TRBJ2-1	TRBV7-2	-	TGTGCCAGCAGCTCCACTAGCGGGAGACATGAGCAGTTCTTC	CASSSTSGRHEQFF
TRBD1	TRBJ1-2	TRBV10-3	few	TGTGCCATCACGAGTCAGGGGGGCAATGGCTACACCTTC	CAITSQGGNGYTF
-	TRBJ1-5	TRBV19	-	TGTGCCAGTACGGGTCTAGGGGGTGATCAGCCCCAGCATTTT	CASTGLGGDQPQHF
TRBD1	TRBJ1-1	TRBV2	once	TGTGCCAGCAGATTGGGACAGGGGAGGACTGAAGCTTTCTTT	CASRLGQGRTEAFF
TRBD1	TRBJ2-2	TRBV5-4	-	TGTGCCAGCAGCTTGGCCGGGACAGGGGTTATCACCGGGGAGCTGTTTTTT	CASSLAGTGVITGELFF
-	TRBJ2-7	TRBV2	-	TGTGCCATAGGGCGGTTGTCCTACGAGCAGTACTTC	CAIGRLSYEQYF
-	TRBJ2-1	TRBV6-5	-	TGTGCCAGCAGTTTATCCAGTCATGAGCAGTTCTTC	CASSLSSHEQFF
-	TRBJ1-4	TRBV30	-	TGTGCCTGGAGCGCCGGGCAGAGTAATGAAAAACTGTTTTTT	CAWSAGQSNEKLFF
-	TRBJ2-7	TRBV5-1	-	TGCGCCAGCAGCTCGCTATATGACAGGAGGGATTCCTACGAGCAGTACTTC	CASSSLYDRRDSYEQYF
TRBD1	TRBJ1-1	TRBV5-4	-	TGTGCCAGCAGCCCCTGGGACAGTCGGGCTGAAGCTTTCTTT	CASSPWDSRAEAFF
-	TRBJ1-2	TRBV29-1	-	TGCAGCGTTGTAGCAGGTAAACATGGCTACACCTTC	CSVVAGKHGYTF
-	TRBJ1-1	TRBV5-1	-	TGCGCCAGCAGCTTGGGGGGGACGACGAACACTGAAGCTTTCTTT	CASSLGGTTNTEAFF
-	TRBJ2-1	TRBV12-3/TRBV12-4	-	TGTGCCAGCAGCCCAGGGACCCGCAATGAGCAGTTCTTC	CASSPGTRNEQFF
-	TRBJ2-3	TRBV29-1	-	TGCAGTGGATTTGGACCATGGGGGGCTGATACGCAGTATTTT	CSGFGPWGADTQYF
-	TRBJ1-6	TRBV12-3/TRBV12-4	-	TGTGCCAGCAGTTTGACGTCAAATTCACCCCTCCACTTT	CASSLTSNSPLHF
-	TRBJ2-3	TRBV9	-	TGTGCCAGCACAGGACTGAACACAGATACGCAGTATTTT	CASTGLNTDTQYF
TRBD1	TRBJ1-2	TRBV3-1/TRBV3-2	-	TGTGCCAGCAGCCCCCGGACAGGGCTGAGTGGCTACACCTTC	CASSPRTGLSGYTF
-	TRBJ2-7	TRBV27	-	TGTGCCAGCAGTTTATTTGAAGGCCTGTCCTACGAGCAGTACTTC	CASSLFEGLSYEQYF
TRBD2	TRBJ2-5	TRBV2	-	TGTGCCAGCAGCCTTTTTAGCGGGAGGGAAGAGACCCAGTACTTC	CASSLFSGREETQYF
TRBD1	TRBJ1-1	TRBV28	-	TGTGCCAGCAGTTTATTGACAGGGAGGAGGACTGAAGCTTTCTTT	CASSLLTGRRTEAFF
-	TRBJ2-5	TRBV30	-	TGTGCCTGGAGCCCCGGGACGTCGAGGCAAGAGACCCAGTACTTC	CAWSPGTSRQETQYF
-	TRBJ2-1	TRBV4-2	-	TGTGCCAGCAGCCAAGGGATAAATTGGGAGCAGTTCTTC	CASSQGINWEQFF
TRBD2	TRBJ2-7	TRBV7-2	-	TGTGCCAGCAGCTTAGTGGGCGGGGGAAACTACGAGCAGTACTTC	CASSLVGGGNYEQYF
TRBD1	TRBJ1-2	TRBV18	-	TGTGCCAGCTCACTTGGACAGGGTGATCGGGGTGGCTACACCTTC	CASSLGQGDRGGYTF
TRBD1	TRBJ2-2	TRBV5-1	-	TGCGCCAGCAGCCAAACTACAGGGGGTACCGGGGAGCTGTTTTTT	CASSQTTGGTGELFF
-	TRBJ1-2	TRBV28	-	TGTGCCAGCAGTTCCGGATCGGGGGAACTTATTTATGGCTACACCTTC	CASSSGSGELIYGYTF
-	TRBJ2-2	TRBV30	-	TGTGCCTGCCGGGCCGCAGGTGCCGGGGAGCTGTTTTTT	CACRAAGAGELFF
-	TRBJ1-4	TRBV19	-	TGTGCCAGTAGTTTGGGACCCAGGGCGACTAATGAAAAACTGTTTTTT	CASSLGPRATNEKLFF